What follows describes a single TCR beta chain. This specimen belongs to a study of blood T cell repertoires in COVID-19. Study-wide context: Some COVID-19 samples were acute and others convalescent; all came from the United States, Italy and Spain.

Germline V CDR1 and CDR2: SQVTM, ANQGSEA. Deletions cut 4 bases from V and 7 bases from J, with 19 bases between. The CDR3 totals 14 residues. How the authors handled the data: Reference gene primers were amplified, and this amplification served to estimate nucleated cell counts. Sequenced by immunoSEQ multiplex PCR; TCRdb stores in-frame clones only, minus some. V and J calls and clone size are given by that table; D and trimming were obtained from the DNA. The profile shows around 190,000 clones, around four fifths of them singletons. The receptor comes from a woman aged 65 to 85 with COVID-19, enrolled during active disease. The sample was peripheral blood. The chain combines TRBV29-1 with TRBJ1-2, with unresolved D. CDR3 DNA: TGCAGCGTTGCCTTACAGTCTGACAAAAGTGGCTACACCTTC. It translates to CSVALQSDKSGYTF.